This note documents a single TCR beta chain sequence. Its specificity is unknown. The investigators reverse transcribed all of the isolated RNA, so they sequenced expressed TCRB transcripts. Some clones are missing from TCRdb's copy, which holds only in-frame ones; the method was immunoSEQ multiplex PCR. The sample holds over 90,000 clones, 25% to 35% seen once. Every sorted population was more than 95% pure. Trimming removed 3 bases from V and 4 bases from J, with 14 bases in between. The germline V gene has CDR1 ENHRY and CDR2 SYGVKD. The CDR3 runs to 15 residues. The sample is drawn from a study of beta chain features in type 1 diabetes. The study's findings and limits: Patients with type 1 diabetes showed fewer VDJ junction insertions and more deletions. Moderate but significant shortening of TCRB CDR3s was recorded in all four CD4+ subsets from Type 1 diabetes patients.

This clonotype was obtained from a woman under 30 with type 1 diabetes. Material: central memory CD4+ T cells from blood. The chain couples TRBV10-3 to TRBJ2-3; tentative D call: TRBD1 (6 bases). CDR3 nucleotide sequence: TGTGCCATCAGTGACGGAACAGCAGGGGCAGATACGCAGTATTTT. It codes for CAISDGTAGADTQYF.